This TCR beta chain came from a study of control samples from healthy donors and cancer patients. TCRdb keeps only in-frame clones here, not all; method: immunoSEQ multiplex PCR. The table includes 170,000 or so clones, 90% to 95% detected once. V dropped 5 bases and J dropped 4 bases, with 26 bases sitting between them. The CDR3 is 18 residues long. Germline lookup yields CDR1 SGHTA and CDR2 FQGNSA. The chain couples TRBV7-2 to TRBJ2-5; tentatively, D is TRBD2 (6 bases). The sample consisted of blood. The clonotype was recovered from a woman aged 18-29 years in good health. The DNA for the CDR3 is TGTGCCAGCAGCCCCCAAGCCCCGGGTGGGGCCGGGGGAGAGACCCAGTACTTC. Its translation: CASSPQAPGGAGGETQYF.